The 10 T cell receptor beta chains given below trace back to one sample, sequenced in a study of shared clonotypes between healthy human individuals. The assay was immunoSEQ multiplex PCR, and TCRdb's table has in-frame clones only and misses some. The table includes about 1.1 million clones, 78% detected once. Sequencing was carried out using memory CD4+ T cells from PBMCs. Subset described: CD45RA-negative fraction. These receptors all stem from a man aged 18-30 years in good health. Some clones in this sample may be carry-over from other donors' samples.

V gene TRBV28 combines with J gene TRBJ1-2; D is possibly TRBD1 (5 bases). Trimming removed 10 bases from V and 4 bases from J, with 13 bases in between. The CDR3 consists of 12 residues. Germline CDR1 is MDHEN and CDR2 is SYDVKM. The CDR3 reads CATGGATYGYTF. The CDR3 DNA follows: TGTGCCACCGGAGGGGCGACCTATGGCTACACCTTC.

This clone was seen only once. The chain carries TRBV14 and TRBJ1-1; D gene ambiguous. Germline assignment: CDR1 SGHDN and CDR2 FVKESK. The CDR3 has 17 amino acids. V was clipped by 0 bases and J by 1 base, with 15 bases between them. The CDR3 sequence is CASSQDIRILGNTEAFF. CDR3 DNA: TGTGCCAGCAGCCAAGATATAAGAATCCTAGGGAACACTGAAGCTTTCTTT.

As concerns this clone: The identical CDR3 is also encoded by other nucleotide sequences in the sample. This chain uses TRBV5-1 with TRBJ2-5; D ambiguous. The CDR3 has 14 residues. The V end was cut by 0 bases, the J end by 0 bases, with 6 bases between. Germline lookup yields CDR1 SGHRS and CDR2 YFSETQ. CDR3 sequence (DNA): TGCGCCAGCAGCTTGGGGTCTAACCAAGAGACCCAGTACTTC. This gives the protein CASSLGSNQETQYF.

The gene calls are TRBV7-8 and TRBJ1-2; D possibly corresponds to TRBD1 (5 bases). This CDR3 is built from 15 residues. V shed 5 bases and J shed 4 bases, with 17 bases lying between them. Germline lookup yields CDR1 SGHVS and CDR2 FQNEAQ. The CDR3 here is CASSPDSLNSYGYTF. Here the CDR3 DNA reads TGTGCCAGCAGCCCAGACAGCCTTAACAGCTATGGCTACACCTTC.

The rearrangement links TRBV5-1 to TRBJ2-5, with TRBD1 matching over 8 bases. The CDR3 is 15 amino acids. Looked up from germline, CDR1 is SGHRS and CDR2 is YFSETQ. The ends lost 5 bases at V and 7 bases at J; junction bases unmatched: 13. CDR3 bases: TGCGCCAGCAGGCTGGAGACAGGGGCAAGCGGGACCCAGTACTTC. This sequence encodes CASRLETGASGTQYF.

A few counts support this clone. V usage is TRBV6-5 and J usage is TRBJ1-1; 8 bases align to TRBD1. CDR1 is MNHEY and CDR2 is SVGAGI in the germline V gene. Trimming removed 6 bases from V and 1 base from J; junction bases left unmatched: 4. The CDR3 has 14 residues. The CDR3 bases are TGTGCCAGCAGATACAGGGGGACGAACACTGAAGCTTTCTTT. This translates into CASRYRGTNTEAFF.

This clone was seen once. The V and J genes are TRBV5-1 and TRBJ1-2, with TRBD1 as a possible D gene (6 bases). V was pared by 3 bases and J by 5 bases, with 20 bases between. This CDR3 region has 16 residues. In germline, CDR1 is SGHRS, CDR2 YFSETQ. CDR3 in amino acids: CASSSNPGQGAYGYTF. The CDR3 coding sequence is TGCGCCAGCAGCTCGAACCCGGGACAAGGCGCTTATGGCTACACCTTC.

This clone was seen more than once but under ten times. The junction differs from germline at one of its ends, possibly a read error. The chain combines TRBV19 with TRBJ2-4; D not certain. The CDR3 has 12 amino acids. Germline CDR1 is LNHDA and CDR2 is SQIVND (reference sequence). The CDR3 loop is CASSIAKNIQYF. As DNA, the CDR3 is TGTGCCAGTAGCATAGCCAAAAACATTCAGTACTTC.

This clone has only one observation. The chain uses TRBV27 and TRBJ2-1; D is undetermined. The V and J ends lost 6 bases and 8 bases respectively, with 14 bases between them. The CDR3 is 13 residues long. Germline CDR1 and CDR2: MNHEY and SMNVEV (reference sequence). CDR3: CASSSNPRYEQFF. The CDR3 region has the DNA TGTGCCAGCAGCTCCAACCCGCGCTATGAGCAGTTCTTC.

In its sample, this clone was seen many times. CDR3 DNA sequence: TGTGCCAGCAGCTCAAGGGAAGTACCCTACAATGAGCAGTTCTTC. This codes for CASSSREVPYNEQFF. The chain links TRBV7-3 to TRBJ2-1; unclear D gene. The CDR3 has 15 residues. The ends were cut back, 4 bases at V and 2 bases at J, with 12 bases in the middle. The germline gives CDR1 SGHTA, CDR2 FQGTGA.